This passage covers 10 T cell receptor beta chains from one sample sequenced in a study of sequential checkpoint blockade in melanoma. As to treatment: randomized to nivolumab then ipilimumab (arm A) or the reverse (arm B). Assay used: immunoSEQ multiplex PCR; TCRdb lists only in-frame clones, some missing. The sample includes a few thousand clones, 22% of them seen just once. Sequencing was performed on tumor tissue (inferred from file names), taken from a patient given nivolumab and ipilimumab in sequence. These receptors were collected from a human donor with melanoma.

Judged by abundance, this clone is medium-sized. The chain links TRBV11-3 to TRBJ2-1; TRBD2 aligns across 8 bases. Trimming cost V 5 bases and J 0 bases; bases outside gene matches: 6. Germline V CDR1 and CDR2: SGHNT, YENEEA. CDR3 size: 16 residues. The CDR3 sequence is CASSPQGLDSYNEQFF. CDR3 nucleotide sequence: TGTGCCAGCAGCCCACAGGGACTAGACTCCTACAATGAGCAGTTCTTC.

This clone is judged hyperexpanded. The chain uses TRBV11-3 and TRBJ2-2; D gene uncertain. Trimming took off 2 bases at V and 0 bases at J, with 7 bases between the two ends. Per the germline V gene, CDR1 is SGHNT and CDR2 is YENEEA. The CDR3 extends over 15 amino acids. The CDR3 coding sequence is TGTGCCAGCAGCTTATCGACAACGAACACCGGGGAGCTGTTTTTT. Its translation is CASSLSTTNTGELFF. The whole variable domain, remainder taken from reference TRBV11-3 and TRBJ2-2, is EAGVVQSPRYKIIEKKQPVAFWCNPISGHNTLYWYLQNLGQGPELLIRYENEEAVDDSQLPKDRFSAERLKGVDSTLKIQPAELGDSAVYLCASSLSTTNTGELFFGEGSRLTVL.

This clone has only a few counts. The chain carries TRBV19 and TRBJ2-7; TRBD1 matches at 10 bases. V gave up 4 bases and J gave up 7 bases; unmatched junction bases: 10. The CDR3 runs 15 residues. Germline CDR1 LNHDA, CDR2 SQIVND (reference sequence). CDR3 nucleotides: TGTGCCAGTAGTACCGCCGGGACAGGGGCTTGGGAGCAGTACTTC. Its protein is CASSTAGTGAWEQYF.

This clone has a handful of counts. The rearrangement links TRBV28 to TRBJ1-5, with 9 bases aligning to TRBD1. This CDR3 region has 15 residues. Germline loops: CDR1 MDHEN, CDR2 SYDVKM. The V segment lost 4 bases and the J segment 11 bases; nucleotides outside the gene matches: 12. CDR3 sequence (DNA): TGTGCCAGCAGTTCCTCCGGACAGGGGCAAGGGGCCCAGCATTTT. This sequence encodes CASSSSGQGQGAQHF.

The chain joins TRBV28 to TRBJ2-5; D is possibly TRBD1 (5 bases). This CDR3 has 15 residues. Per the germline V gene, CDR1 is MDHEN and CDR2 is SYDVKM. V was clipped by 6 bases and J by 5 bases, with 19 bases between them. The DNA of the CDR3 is TGTGCCAGCAGGCAACTCTTAGGGTCAGGGGAGACCCAGTACTTC. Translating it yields CASRQLLGSGETQYF. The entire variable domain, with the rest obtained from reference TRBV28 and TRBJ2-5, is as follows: DVKVTQSSRYLVKRTGEKVFLECVQDMDHENMFWYRQDPGLGLRLIYFSYDVKMKEKGDIPEGYSVSREKKERFSLILESASTNQTSMYLCASRQLLGSGETQYFGPGTRLLVL.

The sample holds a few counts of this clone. This chain's CDR3 is CASKFYRIDGELFF. As DNA, the CDR3 is TGTGCCAGCAAGTTCTATAGGATTGACGGGGAGCTGTTTTTT. The V call is TRBV12-5, the J call TRBJ2-2; D is unclear. This CDR3 is built from 14 residues. Germline loops: CDR1 LGHNT, CDR2 FRNRAP.

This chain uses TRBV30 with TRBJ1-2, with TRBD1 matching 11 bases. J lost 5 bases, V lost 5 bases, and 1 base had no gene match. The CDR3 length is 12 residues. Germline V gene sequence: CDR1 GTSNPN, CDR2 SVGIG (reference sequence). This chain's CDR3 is CAWGQGAYGYTF. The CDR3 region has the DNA TGTGCCTGGGGACAGGGGGCGTATGGCTACACCTTC.

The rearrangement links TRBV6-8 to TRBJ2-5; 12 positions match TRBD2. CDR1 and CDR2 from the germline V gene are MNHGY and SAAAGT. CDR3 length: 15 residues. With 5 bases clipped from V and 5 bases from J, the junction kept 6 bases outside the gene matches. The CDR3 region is CASSRASGGAETQYF. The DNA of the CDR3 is TGTGCCAGCAGTAGGGCTAGCGGGGGGGCGGAGACCCAGTACTTC.

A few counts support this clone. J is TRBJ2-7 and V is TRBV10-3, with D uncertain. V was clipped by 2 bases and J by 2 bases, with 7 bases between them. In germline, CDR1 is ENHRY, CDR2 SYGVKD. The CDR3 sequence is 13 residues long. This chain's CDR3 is CAISENTPYEQYF. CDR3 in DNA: TGTGCCATCAGTGAGAACACTCCCTACGAGCAGTACTTC.

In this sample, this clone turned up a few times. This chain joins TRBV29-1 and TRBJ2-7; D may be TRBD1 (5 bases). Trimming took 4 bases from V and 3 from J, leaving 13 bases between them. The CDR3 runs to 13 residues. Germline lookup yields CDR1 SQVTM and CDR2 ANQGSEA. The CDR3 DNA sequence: TGCAGCGTTGGGGGCAGGGCATTCTACGAGCAGTACTTC. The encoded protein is CSVGGRAFYEQYF.